One sample yielded the 11 T cell receptor beta chains listed below, sequenced in a study of cytomegalovirus exposure and HLA in healthy donors (dated 2017 in TCRdb). Preparation of the library involved the immunoSEQ multiplex PCR assay. For the multiplex PCR, a mixture combining 60 forward primers for TCR Vbeta segments and 13 reverse primers for TCR Jbeta segments was used. Sourced from immuneACCESS, this table was stored by TCRdb with only in-frame sequences that have V and J called. A share of the clones is absent; for the studies checked, an unresolved V gene accounts for under half, and the remainder has no known explanation. This sample has about 200,000 clones in its table, and approximately 81% of those were observed once. The ten largest clones represent about 3.1% of the sample. The source material was PBMCs. The source is a man aged 25 to 40 in good health and CMV-seronegative.

The chain joins TRBV9 to TRBJ2-7; 8 bases are a match to TRBD1. The CDR3 totals 13 residues. CDR1 and CDR2 (germline): SGDLS, YYNGEE. V shed 2 bases, J shed 5 bases, and the junction held 3 bases outside the gene matches. The CDR3 coding sequence is TGTGCCAGCAGCGTGGACAGGGCGGACGAGCAGTACTTC. Its translation: CASSVDRADEQYF.

The chain uses TRBV4-2 and TRBJ1-2; TRBD1 agrees at 7 bases. This CDR3 has 15 amino acids. Unmatched junction bases numbered 8, after V lost 0 bases and J lost 7 bases. Germline assignment: CDR1 LGHNA and CDR2 YNFKEQ. The CDR3 sequence is CASSQDRPGGSGYTF. In DNA form, the CDR3 reads TGTGCCAGCAGCCAAGATCGGCCAGGGGGTTCTGGCTACACCTTC.

Here the CDR3 reads CASSLSRGRARGGYTF. The CDR3 nucleotides are TGTGCCAGCAGTTTATCGAGAGGCAGGGCCCGAGGTGGCTACACCTTC. This rearrangement joins TRBV27 to TRBJ1-2; possibly TRBD1 for D (5 bases). Trimming took off 0 bases at V and 7 bases at J, with 18 bases between the two ends. CDR3 size: 16 residues. Germline CDR1 reads MNHEY; CDR2 reads SMNVEV (reference sequence).

This clone has more than one count but fewer than ten. The chain links TRBV10-3 to TRBJ1-3; no definite D call. Trimming shortened V by 1 base and J by 4 bases, and 5 bases separated the two germline ends. The CDR3 runs 13 residues. Germline CDR1 reads ENHRY; CDR2 reads SYGVKD. In DNA form, the CDR3 reads TGTGCCATCAGTGAGTGGCAGGGAAACACCATATATTTT. The encoded protein is CAISEWQGNTIYF.

This clone was counted between two and nine times. V usage is TRBV5-1 and J usage is TRBJ2-2; D is unclear. The germline V gene encodes CDR1 SGHRS and CDR2 YFSETQ. Trimming stripped 3 bases from V and 9 bases from J, with 12 bases between. The CDR3 length is 13 residues. The CDR3 region is CASSSDSSRELFF. The CDR3 coding sequence is TGCGCCAGCAGCTCAGATTCCTCCCGGGAGCTGTTTTTT.

The chain is built from TRBV25-1 and TRBJ1-3; D uncertain. V shed 1 base and J shed 1 base, with 11 bases lying between them. This CDR3 region has 16 residues. Germline assignment: CDR1 MGHDK and CDR2 SYGVNS. CDR3 nucleotide sequence: TGTGCCAGCAGTGAATTGTTCGGAGTGTCTGGAAACACCATATATTTT. Amino acid sequence: CASSELFGVSGNTIYF. The variable domain in full, completed from reference TRBV25-1 and TRBJ1-3, reads EADIYQTPRYLVIGTGKKITLECSQTMGHDKMYWYQQDPGMELHLIHYSYGVNSTEKGDLSSESTVSRIRTEHFPLTLESARPSHTSQYLCASSELFGVSGNTIYFGEGSWLTVV.

The J gene is TRBJ2-1, the V gene TRBV2; 8 bases are a match to TRBD2. Germline assignment: CDR1 SNHLY and CDR2 FYNNEI. The CDR3 has 15 residues. V dropped 3 bases and J dropped 3; count of bases not matched to a gene: 4. The CDR3 reads CASSDGRGGYNEQFF. In nucleotides, the CDR3 is TGTGCCAGCAGTGATGGACGGGGGGGCTACAATGAGCAGTTCTTC.

The CDR3: CASSFSGAAAEGYTF. The CDR3, as DNA: TGTGCCAGCAGCTTTTCAGGGGCGGCAGCGGAAGGCTACACCTTC. V usage is TRBV7-9 and J usage is TRBJ1-2; tentative D call: TRBD1 (6 bases). The V end lost 3 bases, the J end lost 8 bases, and 19 bases lay between the germline ends. Per germline, CDR1 SEHNR and CDR2 FQNEAQ (reference sequence). The length of the CDR3 is 15 residues. Complete variable domain (other parts from reference TRBV7-9 and TRBJ1-2): DTGVSQNPRHKITKRGQNVTFRCDPISEHNRLYWYRQTLGQGPEFLTYFQNEAQLEKSRLLSDRFSAERPKGSFSTLEIQRTEQGDSAMYLCASSFSGAAAEGYTFGSGTRLTVV.

This clone has more than one count but fewer than ten. The V and J genes are TRBV6-1 and TRBJ2-2; tentative D call: TRBD1 (6 bases). Germline CDR1 and CDR2: MNHNS and SASEGT. V dropped 3 bases and J dropped 7 bases, with 12 bases sitting between them. The CDR3 consists of 14 residues. This chain's CDR3 is CASSEGRGIGELFF. In nucleotides, the CDR3 is TGTGCCAGCAGTGAGGGCAGGGGTATCGGGGAGCTGTTTTTT.

CDR3 DNA: TGTGCCACCAGCAGAGGTGGCGGGGGGGCCAAAGAGACCCAGTACTTC. This translates into CATSRGGGGAKETQYF. The rearrangement joins TRBV15 to TRBJ2-5; 9 positions match TRBD2. Germline loops: CDR1 LNHNV, CDR2 YYDKDF (reference sequence). The CDR3 extends over 16 amino acids. The V gene end was trimmed by 1 base and the J gene end by 3 bases; junction bases not matched to a gene: 6. Full variable domain (rest looked up from reference TRBV15 and TRBJ2-5): DAMVIQNPRYQVTQFGKPVTLSCSQTLNHNVMYWYQQKSSQAPKLLFHYYDKDFNNEADTPDNFQSRRPNTSFCFLDIRSPGLGDTAMYLCATSRGGGGAKETQYFGPGTRLLVL.

The table lists this clone with a count of one. J is TRBJ2-3 and V is TRBV11-2; D is possibly TRBD1 (5 bases). The CDR3 has 16 amino acids. Trimming stripped 4 bases from V and 0 bases from J, with 14 bases between. The V gene's germline CDR1 is SGHAT and CDR2 FQNNGV. CDR3 in amino acids: CASSSQATVSTDTQYF. The CDR3 nucleotides are TGTGCCAGCAGCTCCCAAGCGACAGTGAGCACAGATACGCAGTATTTT.